Below are 17 T cell receptor beta chains sequenced from a single sample in a study of Ad26.COV2.S vaccination and SARS-CoV-2 variants. This table comes from immunoSEQ multiplex PCR, and its TCRdb copy is limited to in-frame clones, with some not included. Found here are fewer than 500,000 clones, 80% to 95% of them singletons; the top ten hold roughly 3.9%. Sample treatment: roughly 19 received Ad26.COV2.S at low or high dose, single or two shots; 5 received placebo; per-sample allocation not given. Sampling took place 63 days after the first vaccine or placebo injection. The sample consisted of peripheral blood, taken in a trial of Ad26.COV2.S vaccine versus placebo. These receptors came from a person aged 18 to 65 who received the Ad26.COV2.S COVID-19 vaccine or a placebo.

The chain couples TRBV25-1 to TRBJ1-2; unclear D gene. The length of the CDR3 is 16 residues. Germline values: CDR1 MGHDK, CDR2 SYGVNS. V lost 3 bases and J lost 4, with 18 bases in between. The CDR3, as DNA: TGTGCCAGCAGTGAGCCAGGAGGGAAAGATGGCTATGGCTACACCTTC. Translated, it gives CASSEPGGKDGYGYTF.

This sequence joins TRBV7-2 and TRBJ1-2; 9 bases align to TRBD1. CDR3 length equals 15 residues. The germline gives CDR1 SGHTA, CDR2 FQGNSA. With 2 bases clipped from V and 7 bases from J, the junction kept 8 bases outside the gene matches. The CDR3 loop reads CASSLNTGGKGGYTF. CDR3 nucleotides: TGTGCCAGCAGCTTAAATACAGGGGGCAAAGGTGGCTACACCTTC.

This chain joins TRBV25-1 and TRBJ2-6, with no clear D. Trimming pared 3 bases from V and 1 base from J, leaving 1 base between. This CDR3 spans 13 amino acids. In germline, CDR1 is MGHDK, CDR2 SYGVNS. The CDR3 loop is CASSESGANVLTF. The CDR3 DNA reads TGTGCCAGCAGTGAGTCTGGGGCCAACGTCCTGACTTTC. The full variable domain, rest sourced from reference TRBV25-1 and TRBJ2-6, is EADIYQTPRYLVIGTGKKITLECSQTMGHDKMYWYQQDPGMELHLIHYSYGVNSTEKGDLSSESTVSRIRTEHFPLTLESARPSHTSQYLCASSESGANVLTFGAGSRLTVL.

The chain recombines TRBV7-8 with TRBJ2-7; either TRBD1 or TRBD2 may supply D (5 bases each). Germline V gives CDR1 SGHVS, CDR2 FQNEAQ. Trimming removed 7 bases from V and 1 base from J, with 17 bases in between. CDR3 length: 15 residues. The CDR3 coding sequence is TGTGCCAGCATTATGGGGACGGGGCTTTCCTACGAGCAGTACTTC. It specifies CASIMGTGLSYEQYF.

The V and J genes are TRBV27 and TRBJ2-7; the match to TRBD2 covers 10 bases. Germline values: CDR1 MNHEY, CDR2 SMNVEV (reference sequence). The ends lost 6 bases at V and 8 bases at J; junction bases unmatched: 13. There are 15 residues in the CDR3. CDR3 DNA: TGTGCCAGCAGCCCCGTCGCTAGCGGGAGAGGGAAGCAGTACTTC. It is translated as CASSPVASGRGKQYF.

This chain links TRBV18 with TRBJ1-1, with unresolved D. The CDR3 is 15 amino acids. Germline CDR1 and CDR2: KGHSH and LQKENI. Trimming took off 2 bases at V and 5 bases at J, with 15 bases between the two ends. CDR3 DNA: TGTGCCAGCTCACCAGGTCAGGCTTTATCAACTGAAGCTTTCTTT. Translated: CASSPGQALSTEAFF.

This chain uses TRBV7-9 with TRBJ2-7; TRBD1 agrees at 7 bases. The length of the CDR3 is 15 residues. From germline, CDR1 is SEHNR and CDR2 FQNEAQ (reference sequence). The ends lost 2 bases at V and 6 bases at J; junction bases unmatched: 10. DNA for the CDR3: TGTGCCAGCAGCTTACCCAACAGGGGAGTCGGCGAGCAGTACTTC. Its translation is CASSLPNRGVGEQYF.

The chain carries TRBV6-2 or TRBV6-3 and TRBJ2-3; D perhaps matches TRBD2 (6 bases). V lost 2 bases to trimming and J lost 6 bases, with 24 bases between them. Germline-derived CDR1 and CDR2 are MNHEY and SVGEGT. This CDR3 has 18 amino acids. The CDR3 is CASSYLRDFPSPVDTQYF. The CDR3 DNA reads as TGTGCCAGCAGTTACCTCCGGGACTTCCCATCGCCAGTGGATACGCAGTATTTT.

This clone was detected only once. The chain is built from TRBV5-8 and TRBJ2-7; TRBD1 matches at 7 bases. CDR3 length: 13 amino acids. The V gene end was trimmed by 4 bases and the J gene end by 5 bases; junction bases not matched to a gene: 6. Germline loops: CDR1 SGHTS, CDR2 YDEGEE. The CDR3: CASSLGQVDEQYF. Here the CDR3 DNA reads TGTGCCAGCAGCCTCGGACAGGTTGACGAGCAGTACTTC.

The genes are TRBV14 and TRBJ2-1, with 14 bases fitting TRBD2. The germline V gene encodes CDR1 SGHDN and CDR2 FVKESK. This CDR3 is 15 amino acids long. V lost 1 base and J lost 12; bases outside the gene matches: 5. The CDR3 sequence is CASSQVGTSGSRQFF. Here the CDR3 DNA reads TGTGCCAGCAGCCAAGTGGGGACTAGCGGGAGTCGGCAGTTCTTC.

The rearrangement joins TRBV5-1 to TRBJ2-7, with D tentatively TRBD1 (5 bases). This CDR3 is 16 amino acids long. Trimming removed 4 bases at V and 4 bases at J, with 21 bases between. The germline CDR1 and CDR2 sequences are SGHRS and YFSETQ. The CDR3 nucleotides read TGCGCCAGCAGCACCGAAACAGGTTCCATCTCATACGAGCAGTACTTC. This translates into CASSTETGSISYEQYF.

V gene TRBV28 combines with J gene TRBJ2-1, with D possibly TRBD2 on 5 matching bases. The V end lost 3 bases, the J end lost 0 bases, and 15 bases lay between the germline ends. The CDR3 extends over 17 amino acids. Germline V gene data show CDR1 as MDHEN and CDR2 as SYDVKM. In DNA, the CDR3 is TGTGCCAGCAGTTTCCCCTTGGCGGGTAGCTCCTACAATGAGCAGTTCTTC. Residues: CASSFPLAGSSYNEQFF.

To note about this clone: Different DNA sequences within this sample yield the same CDR3. This chain uses TRBV28 with TRBJ1-5, with TRBD1 as a possible D gene (5 bases). Trimming left V 3 bases short and J 4 bases short, with 10 bases between. Germline-derived CDR1 and CDR2 are MDHEN and SYDVKM. The CDR3 runs 14 residues. CDR3 coding DNA: TGTGCCAGCAGTTTGGTAGGGGAGAATCAGCCCCAGCATTTT. As protein: CASSLVGENQPQHF.

This chain joins TRBV28 and TRBJ1-4, with a tentative D call TRBD1 (6 bases). Deletions cut 8 bases from V and 8 bases from J, with 21 bases between. Per the germline V gene, CDR1 is MDHEN and CDR2 is SYDVKM. This CDR3 comprises 15 residues. The CDR3 DNA reads TGTGCCAGCGTGAGAATCGGGGGCGGAAGGGAAAAACTGTTTTTT. Protein: CASVRIGGGREKLFF.

The chain carries TRBV27 and TRBJ1-1; D unclear. V shed 4 bases and J shed 2 bases, with 14 bases lying between them. CDR1 and CDR2 from the germline V gene are MNHEY and SMNVEV (reference sequence). The CDR3 is made up of 15 amino acids. The CDR3 DNA reads TGTGCCAGCAGTTCTTTCCAGGAACTTAACACTGAAGCTTTCTTT. Amino acid sequence: CASSSFQELNTEAFF.

The chain has TRBV19 and TRBJ2-3; perhaps TRBD2 as D (6 bases). Germline V gene sequence: CDR1 LNHDA, CDR2 SQIVND (reference sequence). The CDR3 has 16 amino acids. V dropped 3 bases and J dropped 3 bases, with 16 bases sitting between them. The CDR3 protein is CASSIGGIAGTDTQYF. CDR3 sequence (DNA): TGTGCCAGTAGTATTGGCGGGATCGCTGGTACAGATACGCAGTATTTT.

The V call is TRBV11-1, the J call TRBJ2-7, with D unclear. Germline CDR1 SGHAT, CDR2 FQDESV (reference sequence). The CDR3 covers 12 residues. V lost 5 bases, J lost 5 bases, and 10 bases lay in between. CDR3 in DNA: TGTGCCAGCAGCCGAAAAACCAACGAGCAGTACTTC. Its translation is CASSRKTNEQYF.